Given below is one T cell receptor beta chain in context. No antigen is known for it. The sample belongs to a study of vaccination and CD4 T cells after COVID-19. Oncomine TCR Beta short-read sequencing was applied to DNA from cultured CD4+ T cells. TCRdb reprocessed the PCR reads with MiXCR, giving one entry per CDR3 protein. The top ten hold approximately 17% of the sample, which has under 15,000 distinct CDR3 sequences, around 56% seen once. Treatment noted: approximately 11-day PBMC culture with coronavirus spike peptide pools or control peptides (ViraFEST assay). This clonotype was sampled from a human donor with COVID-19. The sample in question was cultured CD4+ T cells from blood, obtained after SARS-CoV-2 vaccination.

The CDR3: CSARDPQGLPTDTQYF. CDR3 sequence (DNA): TGCAGTGCTAGAGATCCCCAGGGGTTACCCACAGATACGCAGTATTTT. The chain uses TRBV20-1 and TRBJ2-3, with D perhaps matching TRBD1 (6 bases). CDR1 and CDR2 from the germline V gene are DFQATT and SNEGSKA (reference sequence). CDR3 length: 16 residues. V lost 0 bases, J lost 2 bases, and 15 bases lay in between.